The 13 T cell receptor beta chains listed next were all sequenced from one sample in a study of T cell responses to AZD1222 COVID-19 vaccine (dated by TCRdb to about 2021). The sample's time point, from its label and the paper: about 28 days (+/-7) after the second vaccine dose. Library method: the immunoSEQ multiplex PCR assay. This is the immuneACCESS table as TCRdb keeps it, with only in-frame sequences that have V and J called. A part of the clones is gone; compared with another copy, unresolved V genes explain less than half, and the rest is unexplained. For this sample there are approximately 100,000 clones; less than 90% appear just once. The ten largest clones represent around 5% of the sample. Sequencing used peripheral blood, obtained 28 days after the second AZD1222 dose. The source of these receptors is an adult who received the AZD1222 COVID-19 vaccine.

The V call is TRBV6-5, the J call TRBJ2-3; possibly TRBD2 for D (6 bases). Trimming took off 4 bases at V and 1 base at J, with 9 bases between the two ends. Germline CDR1 MNHEY, CDR2 SVGAGI. The CDR3 totals 14 residues. CDR3 loop: CASSSPSGTDTQYF. The CDR3 DNA reads as TGTGCCAGCAGTTCCCCTAGCGGCACAGATACGCAGTATTTT.

The genes are TRBV24-1 and TRBJ2-1; TRBD1 matches 12 bases. Germline trimming cut 4 bases from V and 10 bases from J; bases unmatched to any gene: 10. The CDR3 runs to 16 residues. CDR1 is KGHDR, CDR2 SFDVKD, per germline. The DNA of the CDR3 is TGTGCCACCAGTGACTCCGGGACAGGGGGCCACTTAGAGCAGTTCTTC. This gives the protein CATSDSGTGGHLEQFF.

V is TRBV6-5 and J is TRBJ1-3; D perhaps matches TRBD1 (5 bases). The CDR3 is 15 amino acids. The ends were cut back, 5 bases at V and 3 bases at J, with 14 bases in the middle. CDR1 is MNHEY, CDR2 SVGAGI, per germline. CDR3 bases: TGTGCCAGCAGTCCAATTCAGGGAGTTGGAAACACCATATATTTT. This codes for CASSPIQGVGNTIYF.

This clone was detected only a few times. This chain uses TRBV6-5 with TRBJ2-7; 8 positions match TRBD1. This CDR3 comprises 14 residues. CDR1 is MNHEY and CDR2 is SVGAGI in the germline V gene. The V gene end was trimmed by 6 bases and the J gene end by 2 bases; junction bases not matched to a gene: 6. This CDR3 reads CASRTQTGAYEQYF. In nucleotides, the CDR3 is TGTGCCAGCAGAACCCAGACAGGGGCCTACGAGCAGTACTTC.

The V and J genes are TRBV27 and TRBJ1-4, with 11 bases aligning to TRBD1. The CDR3 spans 15 residues. Germline assignment: CDR1 MNHEY and CDR2 SMNVEV (reference sequence). V lost 4 bases and J lost 8; bases outside the gene matches: 6. CDR3 sequence reads: CASSSWTGGLEKLFF. CDR3 nucleotide sequence: TGTGCCAGCAGTTCGTGGACAGGGGGCTTGGAAAAACTGTTTTTT.

V gene TRBV18 combines with J gene TRBJ2-2, with D possibly TRBD2 on 5 matching bases. Germline loops: CDR1 KGHSH, CDR2 LQKENI. V lost 5 bases and J lost 5, with 21 bases in between. The CDR3 runs 17 residues. The CDR3 sequence: CASSAREGKGRTGELFF. The CDR3 bases are TGTGCCAGCTCAGCACGCGAGGGCAAAGGAAGGACCGGGGAGCTGTTTTTT.

This CDR3 is CASRRNRDSYEQYF. CDR3 bases: TGTGCCAGCAGGAGGAACAGGGACTCCTACGAGCAGTACTTC. The chain joins TRBV6-5 to TRBJ2-7; weak D call: TRBD1 (6 bases). V lost 6 bases, J lost 0 bases, and 12 bases lay in between. This CDR3 has 14 residues. CDR1 and CDR2 (germline): MNHEY, SVGAGI.

This clone has a single count. V and J are TRBV6-5 and TRBJ2-7, with a weak D call TRBD1 (6 bases). CDR1 and CDR2 (germline): MNHEY, SVGAGI. The V gene lost 10 bases and the J gene lost 0 bases, with 13 bases spanning the gap. CDR3 length: 13 residues. The CDR3 loop reads CATQPTGSYEQYF. As DNA, the CDR3 is TGTGCCACGCAACCGACAGGCTCCTACGAGCAGTACTTC.

This CDR3 reads CASSTTGGTEAFF. CDR3 sequence (DNA): TGTGCCAGCAGCACTACAGGAGGCACTGAAGCTTTCTTT. The chain couples TRBV13 to TRBJ1-1, with D maybe TRBD1 (5 bases). The CDR3 loop spans 13 amino acids. The ends were cut back, 5 bases at V and 4 bases at J, with 11 bases in the middle. The germline CDR1 and CDR2 sequences are PRHDT and FYEKMQ (reference sequence).

The chain links TRBV5-1 to TRBJ2-2; D is possibly TRBD1 or TRBD2 (5 bases each). Germline CDR1 and CDR2: SGHRS and YFSETQ. The CDR3 is made up of 16 amino acids. V lost 5 bases and J 0 bases, leaving 14 bases between the germline ends. The CDR3 spells CASSFRDGSNTGELFF. In DNA form, the CDR3 reads TGCGCCAGCAGTTTCCGGGACGGCTCGAACACCGGGGAGCTGTTTTTT. Based on the CDR3 plus reference TRBV5-1 and TRBJ2-2, the full variable domain is KAGVTQTPRYLIKTRGQQVTLSCSPISGHRSVSWYQQTPGQGLQFLFEYFSETQRNKGNFPGRFSGRQFSNSRSEMNVSTLELGDSALYLCASSFRDGSNTGELFFGEGSRLTVL.

The chain is built from TRBV7-2 and TRBJ2-2; D could derive from TRBD1 or TRBD2 (5 bases each). This CDR3 has 14 amino acids. CDR1 is SGHTA, CDR2 FQGNSA, per germline. V shed 6 bases and J shed 2 bases, with 10 bases lying between them. CDR3 in DNA: TGTGCCAGCAGAGAGGGGTCAAACACCGGGGAGCTGTTTTTT. It yields the protein CASREGSNTGELFF. The full variable domain, rest sourced from reference TRBV7-2 and TRBJ2-2, is GAGVSQSPSNKVTEKGKDVELRCDPISGHTALYWYRQSLGQGLEFLIYFQGNSAPDKSGLPSDRFSAERTGGSVSTLTIQRTQQEDSAVYLCASREGSNTGELFFGEGSRLTVL.

This clone was counted once. The chain links TRBV3-1 (or the pseudogene TRBV3-2) to TRBJ2-7; a possible D gene is TRBD2 (6 bases). Germline CDR1 LGHDT, CDR2 YNNKEL (reference sequence). Trimming shortened V by 4 bases and J by 5 bases, and 21 bases separated the two germline ends. This CDR3 contains 16 residues. CDR3 nucleotide sequence: TGTGCCAGCAGCCTCTCGGGGCCGGGGGTGTGGAACGAGCAGTACTTC. Residues: CASSLSGPGVWNEQYF.

This chain links TRBV7-6 with TRBJ2-7; the D gene is possibly TRBD2 (5 bases). There are 12 residues in the CDR3. The ends were cut back, 5 bases at V and 3 bases at J, with 8 bases in the middle. Germline lookup yields CDR1 SGHVS and CDR2 FNYEAQ. Here the CDR3 DNA reads TGTGCCAGCAGCCCTGGAGGCTACGAGCAGTACTTC. As protein: CASSPGGYEQYF.